This record looks at one T cell receptor (beta chain) sequence and its context. Antigen: not known. This specimen belongs to a study of shared clonotypes between healthy human individuals. Study information: Researchers drew samples from two women and a few men aged 18 to 49. Broader study findings: There were few donors, and this limited the genetic and exposure-history diversity represented. The naive CD4 repertoires of several donors were compared, and around 5% of clonotypes were shared.

The CDR3 length is 14 residues. Trimming took 4 bases from V and 9 from J, leaving 16 bases between them. Looked up from germline, CDR1 is SGHVS and CDR2 is FNYEAQ. The genomic DNA of each subset was split evenly across several immunoSEQ plates. Produced via immunoSEQ multiplex PCR; TCRdb's table is partial and in-frame only. Of some 580,000 clones in the sample, about 98% were seen once. Naive CD8 isolation took CD45RO-negative cells positively selected for CCR7 and excluded terminally differentiated effector memory CD45RA+ cells. Input material: naive CD8+ T cells sorted from blood. The receptor was isolated from a man aged 30 to 45 in good health. This chain uses TRBV7-6 with TRBJ2-1, with D tentatively TRBD2 (5 bases). CDR3 DNA sequence: TGTGCCAGCAGCTCATCAGCGGCCCCACGTGAGCAGTTCTTC. This codes for CASSSSAAPREQFF.